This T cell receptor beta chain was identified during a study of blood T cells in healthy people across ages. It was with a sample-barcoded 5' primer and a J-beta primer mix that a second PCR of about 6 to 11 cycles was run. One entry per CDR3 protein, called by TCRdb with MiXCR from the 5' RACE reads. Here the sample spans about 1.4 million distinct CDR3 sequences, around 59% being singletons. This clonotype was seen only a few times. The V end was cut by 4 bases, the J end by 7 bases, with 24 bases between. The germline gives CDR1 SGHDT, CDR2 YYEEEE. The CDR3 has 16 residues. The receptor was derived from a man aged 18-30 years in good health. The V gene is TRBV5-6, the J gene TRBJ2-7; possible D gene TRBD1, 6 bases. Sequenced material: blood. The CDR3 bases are TGTGCCAGCAGCCCCCGGGACATTATCTCCTACAATGAGCAGTACTTC. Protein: CASSPRDIISYNEQYF.